The present TCR beta chain was sequenced within a study of STAT5B mutations in CD4+ large granular lymphocyte leukemia. Germline CDR1 SEHNR, CDR2 FQNEAQ (reference sequence). With 5 bases clipped from V and 3 bases from J, the junction kept 7 bases outside the gene matches. This CDR3 has 14 amino acids. Only in-frame clones appear in the TCRdb table, and some are missing; sequencing was by immunoSEQ multiplex PCR. The sample has 25,000 to 35,000 clones; more than 65% are singletons. Findings and limits, study-wide: About a quarter of private leukemic clonotypes occurred rarely in other patients' non-leukemic repertoires. TRBV06-family usage was enriched in top patient clones (8/27) versus controls (2/35).

A word on this clone: Its specificity is unknown.

The chain has TRBV7-9 and TRBJ2-7, with 7 bases matching TRBD1. The sample taken for sequencing was CD4+ T cells from blood buffy coats. This TCR was sampled from a human donor in good health. The CDR3: CASSHGQDHYEQYF. CDR3 sequence (DNA): TGTGCCAGCAGCCACGGACAGGACCACTACGAGCAGTACTTC.